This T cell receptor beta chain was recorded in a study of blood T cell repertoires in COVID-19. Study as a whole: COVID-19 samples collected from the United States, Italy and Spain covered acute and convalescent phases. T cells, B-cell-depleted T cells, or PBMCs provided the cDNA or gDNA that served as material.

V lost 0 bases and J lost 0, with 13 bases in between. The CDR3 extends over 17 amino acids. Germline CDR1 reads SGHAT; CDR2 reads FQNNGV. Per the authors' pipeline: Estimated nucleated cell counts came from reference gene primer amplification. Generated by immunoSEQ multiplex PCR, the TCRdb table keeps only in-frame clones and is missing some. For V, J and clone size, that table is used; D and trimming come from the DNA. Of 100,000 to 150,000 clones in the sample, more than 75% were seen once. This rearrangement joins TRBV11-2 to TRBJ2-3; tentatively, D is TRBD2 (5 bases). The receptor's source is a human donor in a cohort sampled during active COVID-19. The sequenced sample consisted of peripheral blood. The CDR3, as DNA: TGTGCCAGCAGCTTAGATCTAGGGAGAGGGAGCACAGATACGCAGTATTTT. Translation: CASSLDLGRGSTDTQYF.